The entry below gives a single T cell receptor beta chain sequence along with its context. Its antigen remains unknown. The assay was immunoSEQ multiplex PCR, and TCRdb's table has in-frame clones only and misses some. The sample has approximately 80,000 clones; roughly 85% are singletons. This sample stems from a study of OX40 agonist ivuxolimab in advanced cancers. CDR1 is SNHLY and CDR2 is FYNNEI in the germline V gene. Trimming removed 0 bases from V and 10 bases from J; junction bases left unmatched: 3. The CDR3 extends over 13 amino acids. The study's findings and limits: With doses of 0.1-3.0 mg/kg, partial responders showed among the lowest clonal expansion.

Sequencing used CD4+ or CD8+ T cells sorted from blood, obtained in a trial of the OX40 agonist ivuxolimab. This chain joins TRBV2 and TRBJ2-1, with 7 bases that match TRBD1. The receptor's source is an adult with an advanced solid tumor such as melanoma, head and neck, liver or kidney cancer. The CDR3 region has the DNA TGTGCCAGCAGTGAAGCCACAGGGGTCGAGCAGTTCTTC. This encodes CASSEATGVEQFF.